This T cell receptor (beta chain) was observed in a study of CD8 T cells in ankylosing spondylitis. Study-level findings and limits: Significantly higher representation of disease-linked clones was reported for matched ankylosing spondylitis synovial fluid. A motif of eight or nine highly homologous TCR beta variants was seen as apparently characteristic of ankylosing spondylitis blood. The disease-linked clones had a CD8+ phenotype and low blood frequencies.

TCR beta libraries were made by quantitative 5'-RACE with molecular barcodes. TCRdb re-derived calls from the 5' RACE reads in MiXCR, one entry per CDR3 protein. The sample lists around 150,000 distinct CDR3 sequences, roughly 11% occurring once. Germline CDR1 SQVTM, CDR2 ANQGSEA. The CDR3 covers 13 residues. Trimming left V 4 bases short and J 4 bases short, with 13 bases between. This clonotype was seen ten or more times. Its antigen is not known. The receptor was derived from a male donor with ankylosing spondylitis or in good health (not recorded which). The source material was blood, either unsorted or a sorted T cell fraction (not recorded which). The chain uses TRBV29-1 and TRBJ2-5; no clear D gene. The CDR3 nucleotides are TGCAGCGTTGGCCAGGACGGATTAGAGACCCAGTACTTC. It yields the protein CSVGQDGLETQYF. The whole variable domain, filled in from reference TRBV29-1 and TRBJ2-5, reads SAVISQKPSRDICQRGTSLTIQCQVDSQVTMMFWYRQQPGQSLTLIATANQGSEATYESGFVIDKFPISRPNLTFSTLTVSNMSPEDSSIYLCSVGQDGLETQYFGPGTRLLVL.